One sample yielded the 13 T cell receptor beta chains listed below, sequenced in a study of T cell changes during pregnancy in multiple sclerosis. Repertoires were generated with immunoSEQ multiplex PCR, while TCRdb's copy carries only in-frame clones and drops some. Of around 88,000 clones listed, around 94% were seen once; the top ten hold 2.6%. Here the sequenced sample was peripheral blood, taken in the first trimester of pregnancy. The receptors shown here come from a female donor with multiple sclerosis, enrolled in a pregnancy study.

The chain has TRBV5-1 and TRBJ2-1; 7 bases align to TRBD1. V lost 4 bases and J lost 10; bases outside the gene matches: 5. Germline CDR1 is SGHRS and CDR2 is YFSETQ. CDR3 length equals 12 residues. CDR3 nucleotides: TGCGCCAGCAGCGTTACAGGGGCGGAGCAGTTCTTC. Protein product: CASSVTGAEQFF.

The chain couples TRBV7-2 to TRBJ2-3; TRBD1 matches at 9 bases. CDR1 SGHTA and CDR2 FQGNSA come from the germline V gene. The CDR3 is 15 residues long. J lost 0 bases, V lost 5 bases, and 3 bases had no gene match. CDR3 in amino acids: CASSTGQGSTDTQYF. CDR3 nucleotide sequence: TGTGCCAGCAGCACGGGACAGGGAAGCACAGATACGCAGTATTTT.

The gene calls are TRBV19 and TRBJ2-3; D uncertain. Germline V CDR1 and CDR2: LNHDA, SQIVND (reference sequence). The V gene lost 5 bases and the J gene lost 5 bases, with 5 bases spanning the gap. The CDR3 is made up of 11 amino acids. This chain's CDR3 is CASSERDTQYF. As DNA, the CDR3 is TGTGCCAGTAGTGAGCGAGATACGCAGTATTTT.

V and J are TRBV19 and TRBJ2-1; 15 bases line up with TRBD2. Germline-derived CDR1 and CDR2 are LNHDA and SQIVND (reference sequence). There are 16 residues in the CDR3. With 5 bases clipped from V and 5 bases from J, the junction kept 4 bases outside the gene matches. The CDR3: CASSRTSGRGDNEQFF. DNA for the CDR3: TGTGCCAGTAGTCGGACTAGCGGGAGGGGGGACAATGAGCAGTTCTTC.

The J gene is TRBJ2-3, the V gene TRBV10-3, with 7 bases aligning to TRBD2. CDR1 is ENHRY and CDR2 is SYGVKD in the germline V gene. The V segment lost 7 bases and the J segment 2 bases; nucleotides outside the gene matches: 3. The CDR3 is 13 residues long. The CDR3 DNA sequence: TGTGCCATCACCGGGGGGACCACAGATACGCAGTATTTT. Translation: CAITGGTTDTQYF.

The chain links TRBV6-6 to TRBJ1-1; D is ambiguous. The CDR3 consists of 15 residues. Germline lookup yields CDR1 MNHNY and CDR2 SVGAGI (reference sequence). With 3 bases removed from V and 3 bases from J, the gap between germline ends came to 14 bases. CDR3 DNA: TGTGCCAGCAGTTATCGCCGTATCCCGGACACTGAAGCTTTCTTT. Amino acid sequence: CASSYRRIPDTEAFF.

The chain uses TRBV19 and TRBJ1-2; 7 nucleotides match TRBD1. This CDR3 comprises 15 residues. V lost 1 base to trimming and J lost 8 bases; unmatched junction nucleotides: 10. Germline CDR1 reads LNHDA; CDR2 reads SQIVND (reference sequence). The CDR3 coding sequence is TGTGCCAGTAGTATAGCCCCGTACAGGGGTATGGGCTACACCTTC. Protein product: CASSIAPYRGMGYTF.

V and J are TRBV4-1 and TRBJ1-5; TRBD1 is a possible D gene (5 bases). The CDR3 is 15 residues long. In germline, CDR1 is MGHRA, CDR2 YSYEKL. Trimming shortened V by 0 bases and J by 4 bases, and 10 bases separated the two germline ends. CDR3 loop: CASSQEWGVNQPQHF. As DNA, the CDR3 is TGCGCCAGCAGCCAAGAATGGGGGGTTAATCAGCCCCAGCATTTT.

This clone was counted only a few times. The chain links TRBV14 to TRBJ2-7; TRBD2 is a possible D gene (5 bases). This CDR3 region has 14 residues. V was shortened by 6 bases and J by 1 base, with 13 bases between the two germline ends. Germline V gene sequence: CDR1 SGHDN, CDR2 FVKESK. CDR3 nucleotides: TGTGCCAGCAGTCAGGCTGGACTTTCCTACGAGCAGTACTTC. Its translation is CASSQAGLSYEQYF.

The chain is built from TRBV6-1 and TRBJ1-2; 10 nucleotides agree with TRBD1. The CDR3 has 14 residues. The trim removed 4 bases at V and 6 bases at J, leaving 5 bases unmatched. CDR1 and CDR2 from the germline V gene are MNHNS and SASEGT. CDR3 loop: CASSGDRGEDGYTF. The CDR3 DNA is TGTGCCAGCAGTGGGGACAGGGGCGAAGATGGCTACACCTTC.

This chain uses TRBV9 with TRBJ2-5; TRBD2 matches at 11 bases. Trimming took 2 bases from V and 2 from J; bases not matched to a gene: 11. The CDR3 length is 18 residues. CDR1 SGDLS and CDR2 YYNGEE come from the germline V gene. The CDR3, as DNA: TGTGCCAGCAGCGTTTCCCCAAAACTAGCGGGAGATCAAGAGACCCAGTACTTC. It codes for CASSVSPKLAGDQETQYF.

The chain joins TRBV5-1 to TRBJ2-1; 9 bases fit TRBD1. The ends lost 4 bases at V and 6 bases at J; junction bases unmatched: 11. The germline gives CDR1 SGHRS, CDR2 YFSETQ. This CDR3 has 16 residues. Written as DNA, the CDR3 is TGCGCCAGCAGCCTAAAACCGGGACAGGGACTCAATGAGCAGTTCTTC. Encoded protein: CASSLKPGQGLNEQFF.

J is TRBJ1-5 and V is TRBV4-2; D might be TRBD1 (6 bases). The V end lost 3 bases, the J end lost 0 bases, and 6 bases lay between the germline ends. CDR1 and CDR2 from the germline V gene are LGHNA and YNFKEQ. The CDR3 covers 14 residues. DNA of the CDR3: TGTGCCAGCAGCCAGGACAGTAGCAATCAGCCCCAGCATTTT. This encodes CASSQDSSNQPQHF.